The source of this T cell receptor beta chain is a study of regulatory T cells in long-lasting Graves disease. Study at large: Graves' disease counted as persistent after over 5 years of antithyroid drugs with positive TSH receptor antibodies.

V was pared by 0 bases and J by 0 bases, with 15 bases between. The germline gives CDR1 ENHRY, CDR2 SYGVKD. CDR3 length equals 17 residues. The time point here: persistent/refractory GD, antithyroid drugs over 5 years with positive TRAb. Construction of the TCR library relied on RNA isolated from PBMCs. The collection involved drawing roughly 9 milliliters of peripheral blood into EDTA tubes. CDR3 regions were amplified by Arm-PCR using iRepertoire HTBI primers to build TCR beta libraries. TCRdb reprocessed the multiplex PCR reads with MiXCR, giving one entry per CDR3 protein. The data show 400,000 to 600,000 distinct CDR3 sequences, roughly 21% seen once. This clonotype occurred a few times.

The sequence was collected from a female donor with Graves disease. The sample consisted of peripheral blood mononuclear cells (PBMCs), taken when the disease was refractory, from a patient treated with antithyroid drugs. The V call is TRBV10-3, the J call TRBJ2-7; D not certain. In nucleotides, the CDR3 is TGTGCCATCAGTGAGTCGGAAAAGGGCGCAAGCTCCTACGAGCAGTACTTC. It translates to CAISESEKGASSYEQYF.